The sequence of this TCR beta chain was determined in a study of blood T cell repertoires in COVID-19 (TCRdb year 2020). Study-level background: Collaborator samples came from the United States, Italy and Spain and covered acute and convalescent phases of COVID-19. The material from the prospective study consisted of cDNA or gDNA derived from T cells, B-cell-depleted T cells, or PBMCs. The dataset comprised deeply sampled blood TCRbeta repertoires from subjects exposed to, actively infected with, or recovered from COVID-19. The repertoires were released in a freely available public database intended as a resource for research on the immune response to SARS-CoV-2. Samples came from the ongoing ImmuneRACE study (first 160 participants) plus 1,254 subjects from 6 global collaborators. Sample metadata almost always included a de-identified subject ID, COVID-19 status, age in years and sex. Where available, HLA class I and class II types were taken from metadata supplied by the sample provider and were not determined by assay-based typing. General conclusions and limits of the study: The amount of clinical and demographic metadata varied by source and participant and was provided uncurated.

In the prospective study, participants were about 18 to 90 years old, resided in 25 or so geographic areas of the United States, and were enrolled through a virtual design. In the prospective study, participants were assigned to cohorts based on the clinical history participants reported in a screening survey and a study questionnaire. ImmuneRACE Cohort 3 recovered participants were defined by two consecutive negative NP/OP PCR tests, healthcare professional clearance, or symptom resolution. In the prospective study, mobile phlebotomists collected whole blood, serum and a nasopharyngeal or oropharyngeal swab from each participant. Prospective study participants could optionally give additional blood draws and questionnaires over an approximately two-month period. Before DNA extraction, prospective study blood samples were shipped either frozen or at room temperature. A remark on this clone: Its binding antigen is unknown. The record has no base qualities; no much larger clone is one base away.

TCRbeta CDR3 regions were amplified from genomic DNA using the immunoSEQ Assay, a bias-controlled multiplex PCR. Per the source publication's procedure: Nucleated cell counts per sample were estimated from amplification of reference gene primers within the assay. To quantify the absolute abundance of each unique TCRbeta CDR3 rearrangement, sequence reads were collapsed and filtered. For each sample, productive Simpson clonality was calculated as the square root of Simpson's diversity index across productive rearrangements. TCRdb took this table from immuneACCESS and kept in-frame rearrangements with V and J called. Such tables lack part of the clones; where checked against another copy, unresolved V genes explain under half of the gap, and the rest is unexplained. Clone size and V and J calls were adopted from that table, with D and trimming inferred from the DNA. This sample comprises roughly 500,000 clones, approximately 90% of them detected only once. Together, the top ten hold 1.8% of the sample.

At the junction V is shortened by 4 bases and J by 5 bases; bases outside the gene matches: 10. Measured from the cysteine to the phenylalanine, the CDR3 is 15 residues long. Of the read, only the CDR3 DNA is kept; its 45 bases are in frame from base 1. CDR1 and CDR2, per the germline V gene (reference sequence), are SGHKS and YYEKEE. The sequencing input was PBMCs or T cells enriched from blood (not recorded which). The clonotype comes from a woman between 40 and 50 years old who had recovered from COVID-19. The V and J genes are TRBV5-5 and TRBJ1-1; 8 bases in between match TRBD1. The CDR3 reads CASSLGTGGGTEAFF. The nucleotide sequence reads TGTGCCAGCAGCCTAGGGACAGGTGGTGGTACTGAAGCTTTCTTT.